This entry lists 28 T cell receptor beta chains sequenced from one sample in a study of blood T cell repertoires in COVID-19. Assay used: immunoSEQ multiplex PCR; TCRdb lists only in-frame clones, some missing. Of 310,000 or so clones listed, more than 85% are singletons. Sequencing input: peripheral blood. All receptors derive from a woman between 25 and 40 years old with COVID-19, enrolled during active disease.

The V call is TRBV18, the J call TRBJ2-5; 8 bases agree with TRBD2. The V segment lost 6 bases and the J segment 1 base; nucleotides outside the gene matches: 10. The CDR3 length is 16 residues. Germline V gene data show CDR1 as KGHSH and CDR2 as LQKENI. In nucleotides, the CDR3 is TGTGCCAGCTCCCACCGGGTGAGCGGGGGCCAAGAGACCCAGTACTTC. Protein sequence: CASSHRVSGGQETQYF.

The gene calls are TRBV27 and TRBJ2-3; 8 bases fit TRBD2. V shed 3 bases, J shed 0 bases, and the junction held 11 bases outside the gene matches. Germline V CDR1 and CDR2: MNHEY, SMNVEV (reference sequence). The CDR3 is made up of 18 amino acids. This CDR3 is CASSFLASGSLSTDTQYF. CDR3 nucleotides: TGTGCCAGCAGTTTCCTGGCTAGCGGGTCTTTAAGCACAGATACGCAGTATTTT.

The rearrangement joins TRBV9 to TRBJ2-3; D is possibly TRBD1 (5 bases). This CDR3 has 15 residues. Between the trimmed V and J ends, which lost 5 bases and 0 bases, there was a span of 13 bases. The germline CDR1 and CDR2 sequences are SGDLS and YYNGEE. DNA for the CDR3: TGTGCCAGCAGTGTTCCAGCAGGGAGCACAGATACGCAGTATTTT. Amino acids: CASSVPAGSTDTQYF.

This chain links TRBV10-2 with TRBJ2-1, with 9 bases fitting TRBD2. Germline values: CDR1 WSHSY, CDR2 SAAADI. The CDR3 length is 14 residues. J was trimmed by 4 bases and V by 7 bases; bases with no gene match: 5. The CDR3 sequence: CASIPAGGYNEQFF. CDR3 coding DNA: TGCGCCAGCATTCCAGCGGGAGGATACAATGAGCAGTTCTTC.

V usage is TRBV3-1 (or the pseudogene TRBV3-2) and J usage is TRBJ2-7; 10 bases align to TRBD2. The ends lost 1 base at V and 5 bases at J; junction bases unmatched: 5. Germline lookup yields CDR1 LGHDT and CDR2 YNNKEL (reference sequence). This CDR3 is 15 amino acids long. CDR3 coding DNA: TGTGCCAGCAGCCAAGTGGGACTAGCGAGGAACGAGCAGTACTTC. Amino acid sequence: CASSQVGLARNEQYF.

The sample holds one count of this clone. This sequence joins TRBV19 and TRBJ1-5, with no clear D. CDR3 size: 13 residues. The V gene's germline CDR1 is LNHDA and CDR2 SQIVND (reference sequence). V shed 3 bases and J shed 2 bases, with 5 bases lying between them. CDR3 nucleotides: TGTGCCAGTAGTATTTCAGGCAATCAGCCCCAGCATTTT. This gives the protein CASSISGNQPQHF.

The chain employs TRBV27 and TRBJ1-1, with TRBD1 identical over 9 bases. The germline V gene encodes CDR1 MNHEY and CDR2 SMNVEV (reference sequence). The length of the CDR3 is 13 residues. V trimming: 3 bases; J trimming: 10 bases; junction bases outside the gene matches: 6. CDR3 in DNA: TGTGCCAGCAGTTTCCGGGACAGGGACATAGCTTTCTTT. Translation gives CASSFRDRDIAFF.

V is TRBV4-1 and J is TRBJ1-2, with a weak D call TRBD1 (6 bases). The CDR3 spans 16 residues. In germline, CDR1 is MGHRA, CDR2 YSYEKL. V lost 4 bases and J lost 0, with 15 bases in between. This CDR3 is CASSPGQMSSNYGYTF. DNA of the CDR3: TGCGCCAGCAGCCCCGGACAGATGTCTTCTAACTATGGCTACACCTTC.

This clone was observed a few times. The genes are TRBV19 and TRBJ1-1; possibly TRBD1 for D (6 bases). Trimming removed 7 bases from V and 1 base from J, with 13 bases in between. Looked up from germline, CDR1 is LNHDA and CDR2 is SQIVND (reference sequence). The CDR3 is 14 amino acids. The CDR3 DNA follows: TGTGCCAGTACTCTGGGGGCAGGGAACACTGAAGCTTTCTTT. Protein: CASTLGAGNTEAFF.

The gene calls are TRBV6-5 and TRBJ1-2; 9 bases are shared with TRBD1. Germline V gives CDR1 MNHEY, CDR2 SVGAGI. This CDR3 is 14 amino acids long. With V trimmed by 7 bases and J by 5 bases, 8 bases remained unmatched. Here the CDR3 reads CASTGGQGKYGYTF. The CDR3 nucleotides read TGTGCCAGCACCGGAGGACAGGGGAAATATGGCTACACCTTC.

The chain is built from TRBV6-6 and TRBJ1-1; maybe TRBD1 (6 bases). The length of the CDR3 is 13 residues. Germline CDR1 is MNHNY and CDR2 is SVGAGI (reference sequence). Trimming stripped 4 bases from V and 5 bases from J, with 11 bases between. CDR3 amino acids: CASSFGQLTEAFF. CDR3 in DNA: TGTGCCAGCAGTTTCGGACAGTTGACTGAAGCTTTCTTT.

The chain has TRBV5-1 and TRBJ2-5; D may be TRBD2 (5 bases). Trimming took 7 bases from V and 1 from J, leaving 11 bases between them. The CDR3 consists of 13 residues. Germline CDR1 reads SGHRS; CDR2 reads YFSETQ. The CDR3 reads CASSMAGQETQYF. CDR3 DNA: TGCGCCAGCTCCATGGCGGGCCAAGAGACCCAGTACTTC.

The CDR3 here is CASSFTSGRTTGELFF. In DNA, the CDR3 is TGCGCCAGCAGCTTTACTAGCGGGAGGACCACCGGGGAGCTGTTTTTT. J is TRBJ2-2 and V is TRBV5-1; 12 nucleotides line up with TRBD2. The junction had 3 bases not matched to a gene; V was cut back by 2 bases and J by 4 bases. Germline V gives CDR1 SGHRS, CDR2 YFSETQ. The CDR3 loop spans 16 amino acids.

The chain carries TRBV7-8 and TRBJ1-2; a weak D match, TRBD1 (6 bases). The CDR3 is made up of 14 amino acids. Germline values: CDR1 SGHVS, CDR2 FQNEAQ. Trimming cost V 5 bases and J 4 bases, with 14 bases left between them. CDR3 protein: CASSRPTGSYGYTF. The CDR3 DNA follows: TGTGCCAGCAGCCGTCCGACAGGCAGCTATGGCTACACCTTC.

The CDR3 bases are TGTGCCAGCACCGGGACTAGCGGGTTTAATGAGCAGTTCTTC. It is translated as CASTGTSGFNEQFF. The V and J genes are TRBV6-5 and TRBJ2-1; TRBD2 matches at 12 bases. With V trimmed by 7 bases and J by 7 bases, 5 bases remained unmatched. This CDR3 is 14 amino acids long. Per the germline V gene, CDR1 is MNHEY and CDR2 is SVGAGI.

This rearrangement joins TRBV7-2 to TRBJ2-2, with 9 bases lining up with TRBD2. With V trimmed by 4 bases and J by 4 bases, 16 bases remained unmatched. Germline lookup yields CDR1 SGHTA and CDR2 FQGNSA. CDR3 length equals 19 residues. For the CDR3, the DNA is TGTGCCAGCAGCTCGATAGTAGCGGGAGTAAGGTTTGGCACCGGGGAGCTGTTTTTT. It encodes CASSSIVAGVRFGTGELFF.

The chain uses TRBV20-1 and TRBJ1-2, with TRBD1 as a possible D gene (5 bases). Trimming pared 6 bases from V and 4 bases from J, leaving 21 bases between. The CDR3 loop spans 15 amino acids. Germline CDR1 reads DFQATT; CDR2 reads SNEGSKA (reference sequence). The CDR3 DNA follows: TGCAGTGCCAGTTATCCAGGGCAGACGACCTATGGCTACACCTTC. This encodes CSASYPGQTTYGYTF.

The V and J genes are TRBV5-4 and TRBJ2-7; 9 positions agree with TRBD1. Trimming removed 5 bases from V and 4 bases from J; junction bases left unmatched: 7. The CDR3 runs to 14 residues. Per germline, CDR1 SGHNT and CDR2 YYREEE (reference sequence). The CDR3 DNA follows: TGTGCCAGCAGTGGGGACAGGGAGTTTTACGAGCAGTACTTC. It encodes CASSGDREFYEQYF.

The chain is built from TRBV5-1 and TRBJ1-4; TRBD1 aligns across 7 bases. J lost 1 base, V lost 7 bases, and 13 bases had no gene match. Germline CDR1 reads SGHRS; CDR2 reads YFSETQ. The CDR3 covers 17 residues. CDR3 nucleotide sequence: TGCGCCAGCGGCCCCTCCCCCAACAGGGGAACTAATGAAAAACTGTTTTTT. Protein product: CASGPSPNRGTNEKLFF.

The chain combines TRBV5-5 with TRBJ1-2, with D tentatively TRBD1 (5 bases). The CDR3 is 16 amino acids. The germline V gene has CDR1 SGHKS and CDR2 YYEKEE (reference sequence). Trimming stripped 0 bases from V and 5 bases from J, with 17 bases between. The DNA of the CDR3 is TGTGCCAGCAGCTTGGAGGGGCAGGGTTGGGGTTATGGCTACACCTTC. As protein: CASSLEGQGWGYGYTF.

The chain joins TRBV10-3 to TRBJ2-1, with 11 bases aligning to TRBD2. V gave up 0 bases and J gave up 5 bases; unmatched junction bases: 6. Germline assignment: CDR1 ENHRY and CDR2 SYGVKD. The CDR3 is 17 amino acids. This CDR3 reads CAISESDSGRGHNEQFF. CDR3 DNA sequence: TGTGCCATCAGTGAGTCAGATAGCGGGAGGGGCCACAATGAGCAGTTCTTC.

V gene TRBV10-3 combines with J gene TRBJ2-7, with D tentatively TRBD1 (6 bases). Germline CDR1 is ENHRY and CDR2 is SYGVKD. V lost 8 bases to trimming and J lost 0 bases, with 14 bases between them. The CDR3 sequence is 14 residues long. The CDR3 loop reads CAIGRTASSYEQYF. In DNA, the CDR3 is TGTGCCATCGGAAGGACAGCCAGCTCCTACGAGCAGTACTTC.

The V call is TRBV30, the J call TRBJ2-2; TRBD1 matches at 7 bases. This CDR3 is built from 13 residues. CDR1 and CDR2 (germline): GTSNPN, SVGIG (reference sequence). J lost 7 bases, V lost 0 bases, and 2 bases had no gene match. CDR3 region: CAWSVQGNGELFF. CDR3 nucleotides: TGTGCCTGGAGTGTACAGGGGAACGGGGAGCTGTTTTTT.

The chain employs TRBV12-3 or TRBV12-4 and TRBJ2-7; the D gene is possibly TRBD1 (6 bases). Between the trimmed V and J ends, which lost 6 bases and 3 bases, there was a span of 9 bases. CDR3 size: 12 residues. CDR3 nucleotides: TGTGCCAGCAGCCCGGACAGCTACGAGCAGTACTTC. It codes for CASSPDSYEQYF.

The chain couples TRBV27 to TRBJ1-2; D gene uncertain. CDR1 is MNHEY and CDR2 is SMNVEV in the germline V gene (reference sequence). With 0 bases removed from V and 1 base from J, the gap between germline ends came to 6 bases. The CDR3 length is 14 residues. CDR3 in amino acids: CASSLSRVNYGYTF. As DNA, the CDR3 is TGTGCCAGCAGTTTATCGCGGGTTAACTATGGCTACACCTTC.

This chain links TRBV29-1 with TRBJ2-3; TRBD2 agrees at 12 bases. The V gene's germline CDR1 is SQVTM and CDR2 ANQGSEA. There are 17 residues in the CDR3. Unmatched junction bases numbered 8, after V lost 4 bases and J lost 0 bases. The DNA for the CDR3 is TGCAGCGTTGGGATGCTAGCGGGAGGGTGGAGCACAGATACGCAGTATTTT. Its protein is CSVGMLAGGWSTDTQYF.

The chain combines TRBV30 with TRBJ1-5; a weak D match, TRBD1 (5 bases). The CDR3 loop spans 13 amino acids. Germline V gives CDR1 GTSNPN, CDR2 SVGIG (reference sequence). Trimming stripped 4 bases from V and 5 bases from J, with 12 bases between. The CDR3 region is CAWKGQDHQPQHF. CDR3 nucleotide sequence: TGTGCCTGGAAGGGGCAGGACCATCAGCCCCAGCATTTT.

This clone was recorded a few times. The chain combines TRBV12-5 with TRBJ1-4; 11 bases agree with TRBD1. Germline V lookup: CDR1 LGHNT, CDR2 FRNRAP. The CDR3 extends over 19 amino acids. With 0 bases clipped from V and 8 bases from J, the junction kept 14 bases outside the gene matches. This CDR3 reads CASGLVRGDRGTYLEKLFF. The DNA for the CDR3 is TGTGCTAGTGGTTTGGTACGGGGGGACAGGGGGACATATTTGGAAAAACTGTTTTTT.